These 15 T cell receptor beta chains were all obtained from the same sample, sequenced in a study of T cells in Graves' hyperthyroidism and ophthalmopathy. The investigators amplified TCR beta CDR3 regions from RNA transcripts. When the TCR CDR3 underwent first-round RT-PCR, the HTBI primer set was used. TCRdb passed the multiplex PCR reads through MiXCR, listing each CDR3 protein once. This table has approximately 300,000 distinct CDR3 sequences, roughly a fifth appearing once. Sample: blood. The receptor source for this set is a man aged 50-59 years with Graves' ophthalmopathy.

CDR3 sequence (DNA): TGTGCCAGCAGTTTCGATCGGACAACCTATGGCTACACCTTC. Its protein is CASSFDRTTYGYTF. This chain links TRBV28 with TRBJ1-2; weak D call: TRBD1 (5 bases). Deletions cut 3 bases from V and 4 bases from J, with 12 bases between. CDR3 length: 14 amino acids. The germline V gene encodes CDR1 MDHEN and CDR2 SYDVKM.

The CDR3, as DNA: TGTGCCAGCAGCTTAGAGGTAGCGGGTGAGCAGTTCTTC. Its translation is CASSLEVAGEQFF. This sequence joins TRBV11-2 and TRBJ2-1; 7 nucleotides line up with TRBD2. Trimming removed 0 bases from V and 9 bases from J; junction bases left unmatched: 2. Germline assignment: CDR1 SGHAT and CDR2 FQNNGV. The CDR3 runs to 13 residues.

This clonotype has a count of ten or more. The V and J genes are TRBV20-1 and TRBJ2-1; 13 bases match TRBD2. Germline V CDR1 and CDR2: DFQATT, SNEGSKA (reference sequence). V gave up 5 bases and J gave up 8 bases; unmatched junction bases: 15. The CDR3 consists of 17 residues. CDR3 sequence (DNA): TGCAGTGCTCGGAGGACTAGCGGGAGAATAAGCGGCGATGAGCAGTTCTTC. It is translated as CSARRTSGRISGDEQFF.

DNA for the CDR3: TGTGCCAGCAGCCGGAGGGACGGCCCCTACGAGCAGTACTTC. Protein sequence: CASSRRDGPYEQYF. This chain links TRBV6-1 with TRBJ2-7; a possible D gene is TRBD2 (6 bases). V was cut by 6 bases and J by 2 bases, with 14 bases left in between. The CDR3 is 14 amino acids. CDR1 and CDR2 (germline): MNHNS, SASEGT.

This clonotype was counted ten times or more. The chain combines TRBV5-6 with TRBJ2-7, with unresolved D. Germline V gene lookup returns CDR1 SGHDT and CDR2 YYEEEE. CDR3 size: 13 residues. Trimming shortened V by 6 bases and J by 2 bases, and 12 bases separated the two germline ends. CDR3 DNA: TGTGCCAGCACCGCCACCGCCGCCTACGAGCAGTACTTC. Translation: CASTATAAYEQYF. The full variable domain, its missing parts supplied by reference TRBV5-6 and TRBJ2-7, is DAGVTQSPTHLIKTRGQQVTLRCSPKSGHDTVSWYQQALGQGPQFIFQYYEEEERQRGNFPDRFSGHQFPNYSSELNVNALLLGDSALYLCASTATAAYEQYFGPGTRLTVT.

This chain links TRBV19 with TRBJ2-1, with D tentatively TRBD1 or TRBD2 (5 bases each). Trimming removed 4 bases from V and 5 bases from J, with 12 bases in between. The CDR3 extends over 14 amino acids. CDR1 is LNHDA, CDR2 SQIVND, per germline (reference sequence). Here the CDR3 DNA reads TGTGCCAGTAGTACATCGGGACGTCACAATGAGCAGTTCTTC. This sequence encodes CASSTSGRHNEQFF.

V is TRBV6-1 and J is TRBJ2-3; TRBD2 aligns across 9 bases. V shed 3 bases, J shed 2 bases, and the junction held 0 bases outside the gene matches. The CDR3 extends over 14 amino acids. Germline V CDR1 and CDR2: MNHNS, SASEGT. The CDR3 DNA sequence: TGTGCCAGCAGTGAGGGACTAGCCACAGATACGCAGTATTTT. This translates into CASSEGLATDTQYF.

This chain joins TRBV7-2 and TRBJ1-1; the D is unclear. V was cut by 1 base and J by 0 bases, with 9 bases left in between. CDR1 and CDR2 (germline): SGHTA, FQGNSA. The CDR3 spans 15 residues. The CDR3 nucleotides are TGTGCCAGCAGCTTAGAGGGTAATATGAACACTGAAGCTTTCTTT. Encoded protein: CASSLEGNMNTEAFF.

This clonotype was counted many times. J is TRBJ2-1 and V is TRBV7-6; 8 positions match TRBD2. The V and J ends lost 3 bases and 4 bases, in that order; junction bases with no gene match: 2. Germline V CDR1 and CDR2: SGHVS, FNYEAQ. CDR3 size: 14 residues. Here the CDR3 reads CASSFSGVYNEQFF. Written as DNA, the CDR3 is TGTGCCAGCAGCTTTAGCGGGGTTTACAATGAGCAGTTCTTC.

At least ten counts were recorded for this clonotype. The chain is built from TRBV20-1 and TRBJ2-2; TRBD2 might be the D (5 bases). The V gene lost 7 bases and the J gene lost 4 bases, with 16 bases spanning the gap. Germline assignment: CDR1 DFQATT and CDR2 SNEGSKA (reference sequence). This CDR3 has 14 residues. CDR3 residues: CSVPARTRTGELFF. CDR3 sequence (DNA): TGCAGTGTACCAGCCCGGACTCGCACCGGGGAGCTGTTTTTT.

The V and J genes are TRBV5-1 and TRBJ2-7; D is possibly TRBD1 (6 bases). Between the trimmed V and J ends, which lost 0 bases and 2 bases, there was a span of 12 bases. The CDR3 is made up of 15 amino acids. From germline, CDR1 is SGHRS and CDR2 YFSETQ. This chain's CDR3 is CASSLAGTSTYEQYF. As DNA, the CDR3 is TGCGCCAGCAGCTTGGCAGGGACATCTACCTACGAGCAGTACTTC.

This clonotype was seen repeatedly, ten times or more. V gene TRBV11-2 combines with J gene TRBJ2-2; 8 positions agree with TRBD2. V lost 5 bases and J lost 3; bases outside the gene matches: 14. Germline CDR1 is SGHAT and CDR2 is FQNNGV. The CDR3 is 18 residues long. CDR3 amino acids: CASSLSPGRVRDTGELFF. Here the CDR3 DNA reads TGTGCCAGCAGCCTATCCCCCGGGAGGGTGAGGGACACCGGGGAGCTGTTTTTT. Full variable domain (rest looked up from reference TRBV11-2 and TRBJ2-2): EAGVAQSPRYKIIEKRQSVAFWCNPISGHATLYWYQQILGQGPKLLIQFQNNGVVDDSQLPKDRFSAERLKGVDSTLKIQPAKLEDSAVYLCASSLSPGRVRDTGELFFGEGSRLTVL.

The chain has TRBV6-1 and TRBJ1-5; D might be TRBD1 (6 bases). CDR1 and CDR2 from the germline V gene are MNHNS and SASEGT. There are 14 residues in the CDR3. Trimming shortened V by 5 bases and J by 6 bases, and 14 bases separated the two germline ends. CDR3 sequence reads: CASSPWGAVQPQHF. The CDR3, as DNA: TGTGCCAGCAGTCCCTGGGGGGCTGTTCAGCCCCAGCATTTT.

The V call is TRBV29-1, the J call TRBJ2-1; TRBD1 or TRBD2 may be the D gene (6 bases each). The CDR3 is 10 residues long. V lost 5 bases and J 8 bases, leaving 7 bases between the germline ends. From germline, CDR1 is SQVTM and CDR2 ANQGSEA. The CDR3 is CSVRGDEQFF. The CDR3 coding sequence is TGCAGCGTTAGGGGGGATGAGCAGTTCTTC.

This clonotype was counted between two and nine times. The V call is TRBV7-2, the J call TRBJ2-5, with D possibly being TRBD2 (6 bases). The V end was cut by 6 bases, the J end by 4 bases, with 12 bases between. The germline V gene has CDR1 SGHTA and CDR2 FQGNSA. The CDR3 contains 13 residues. The CDR3 sequence is CASRITGLETQYF. Written as DNA, the CDR3 is TGTGCCAGCAGGATAACGGGACTAGAGACCCAGTACTTC.